Included here is one TCR beta chain sequence, with context. Produced via immunoSEQ multiplex PCR; TCRdb's table is partial and in-frame only. The table records around 180,000 clones, about 92% of them present only once. These data are taken from a study of T cell responses to AZD1222 COVID-19 vaccine. As for the study in general: The analysis combined second doses at about 4 or about 12 weeks.

The receptor was derived from an adult in good health. The source was peripheral blood, collected on day 0 of AZD1222 vaccination.

Here the CDR3 DNA reads TGTGCCAGCAGCCCCGGGATGGCGACTAATGAAAAACTGTTTTTT. Protein sequence: CASSPGMATNEKLFF. This chain connects TRBV6-2 or TRBV6-3 to TRBJ1-4; no clear D. V lost 6 bases, J lost 2 bases, and 13 bases lay in between. This CDR3 comprises 15 residues. Germline CDR1 and CDR2: MNHEY and SVGEGT.